These 26 T cell receptor beta chains share one sample of origin, sequenced in a study of blood T cell repertoires in COVID-19. TCRdb keeps only in-frame clones here, not all; method: immunoSEQ multiplex PCR. The repertoire includes some 250,000 clones, roughly 84% of them detected once, and roughly 3% sits in the top ten. The sequenced material came from peripheral blood. These receptors came from a woman aged 18-35 years with acute or convalescent COVID-19.

The chain joins TRBV28 to TRBJ1-6; D perhaps matches TRBD1 (5 bases). Germline-derived CDR1 and CDR2 are MDHEN and SYDVKM. Trimming stripped 5 bases from V and 4 bases from J, with 12 bases between. The CDR3 totals 15 residues. CDR3 region: CASSQGLGYNSPLHF. In DNA, the CDR3 is TGTGCCAGCAGTCAGGGACTGGGTTATAATTCACCCCTCCACTTT.

J is TRBJ2-2 and V is TRBV4-3; 11 bases are a match to TRBD2. Germline loops: CDR1 LGHNA, CDR2 YSLEER. The trim removed 0 bases at V and 4 bases at J, leaving 4 bases unmatched. CDR3 size: 17 residues. CDR3 residues: CASSQELAGGITGELFF. As DNA, the CDR3 is TGCGCCAGCAGCCAAGAGCTAGCGGGAGGTATCACCGGGGAGCTGTTTTTT.

This chain joins TRBV6-5 and TRBJ2-7; D possibly corresponds to TRBD1 (5 bases). The germline V and J ends were trimmed by 2 bases and 2 bases, with 7 bases remaining between them. Germline V gene lookup returns CDR1 MNHEY and CDR2 SVGAGI. The CDR3 extends over 13 amino acids. CDR3 in amino acids: CASSYQGTYEQYF. Here the CDR3 DNA reads TGTGCCAGCAGTTACCAGGGTACCTACGAGCAGTACTTC.

The chain employs TRBV3-1 (or the pseudogene TRBV3-2) and TRBJ2-1; the D is unclear. CDR1 and CDR2 from the germline V gene are LGHDT and YNNKEL (reference sequence). Trimming pared 1 base from V and 10 bases from J, leaving 8 bases between. The CDR3 extends over 12 amino acids. CDR3 nucleotides: TGTGCCAGCAGCCAAGTCCCCTCCGAGCAGTTCTTC. This codes for CASSQVPSEQFF.

The rearrangement uses TRBV27 and TRBJ1-5; 10 nucleotides line up with TRBD1. After removal of 5 bases from V and 5 bases from J, the junction contained 9 bases not matched to a gene. CDR1 is MNHEY and CDR2 is SMNVEV in the germline V gene (reference sequence). The CDR3 has 16 amino acids. CDR3 loop: CASSPRQGARHQPQHF. In DNA form, the CDR3 reads TGTGCCAGCAGTCCCCGACAGGGGGCGAGGCATCAGCCCCAGCATTTT.

The chain combines TRBV4-3 with TRBJ2-1; 13 positions match TRBD2. The CDR3 spans 17 residues. V dropped 3 bases and J dropped 3; count of bases not matched to a gene: 5. In germline, CDR1 is LGHNA, CDR2 YSLEER. This chain's CDR3 is CASSHPGTSGNYNEQFF. CDR3 DNA: TGCGCCAGCAGCCACCCCGGGACTAGCGGGAACTACAATGAGCAGTTCTTC.

The chain carries TRBV3-1 (or the pseudogene TRBV3-2) and TRBJ1-2; D remains ambiguous. The ends were cut back, 1 base at V and 8 bases at J, with 11 bases in the middle. The CDR3 sequence is 13 residues long. The V gene's germline CDR1 is LGHDT and CDR2 YNNKEL (reference sequence). CDR3 nucleotides: TGTGCCAGCAGCCAAGCTGGACTGAGCGGCTACACCTTC. Protein sequence: CASSQAGLSGYTF.

V and J are TRBV5-6 and TRBJ1-5; 7 bases are a match to TRBD1. Unmatched junction bases numbered 13, after V lost 3 bases and J lost 4 bases. Germline CDR1 SGHDT, CDR2 YYEEEE. This CDR3 spans 17 amino acids. The CDR3 nucleotides read TGTGCCAGCAGCTCAAGACCCCGGACAGGCAAAAATCAGCCCCAGCATTTT. It translates to CASSSRPRTGKNQPQHF.

The rearrangement uses TRBV6-2 or TRBV6-3 and TRBJ1-1, with D perhaps TRBD1 (6 bases). Trimming cost V 4 bases and J 0 bases, with 15 bases left between them. Germline V gene sequence: CDR1 MNHEY, CDR2 SVGEGT. The CDR3 is 16 amino acids. CDR3 protein: CASSFFGGPLNTEAFF. CDR3 nucleotides: TGTGCCAGCAGTTTTTTCGGGGGGCCACTGAACACTGAAGCTTTCTTT.

A note on this clone: One end of the junction does not line up with germline, which may come from a read error. The V and J genes are TRBV28 and TRBJ1-4; no reliable D call. This CDR3 region has 14 residues. Germline V gives CDR1 MDHEN, CDR2 SYDVKM. The CDR3 nucleotides are TGTGCCAGCAGTTCGGCAGGAACTTATGAAAAACTGTTTTTT. As protein: CASSSAGTYEKLFF.

This chain links TRBV19 with TRBJ2-2; no clear D. CDR1 LNHDA and CDR2 SQIVND come from the germline V gene (reference sequence). CDR3 length: 16 residues. Trimming took 2 bases from V and 3 from J, leaving 13 bases between them. The CDR3 DNA follows: TGTGCCAGTAGTATATCTCGTGAAGCCCACACCGGGGAGCTGTTTTTT. This encodes CASSISREAHTGELFF.

V usage is TRBV7-2 and J usage is TRBJ2-5; TRBD1 aligns across 9 bases. The CDR3 consists of 14 residues. The V and J ends lost 5 bases and 4 bases, in that order; junction bases with no gene match: 5. The germline V gene has CDR1 SGHTA and CDR2 FQGNSA. The CDR3 DNA reads as TGTGCCAGCAGCCACAGGGGGCGCGGAGAGACCCAGTACTTC. As protein: CASSHRGRGETQYF.

The CDR3, as DNA: TGTGCCAGCACCAACAGGGGGCGGACTGAAGCTTTCTTT. Translated, it gives CASTNRGRTEAFF. The chain has TRBV3-1 (or the pseudogene TRBV3-2) and TRBJ1-1, with 9 bases identical to TRBD1. The CDR3 is 13 residues long. V lost 7 bases, J lost 5 bases, and 5 bases stayed unmatched. Germline V lookup: CDR1 LGHDT, CDR2 YNNKEL (reference sequence).

This chain connects TRBV27 to TRBJ2-2; 7 nucleotides line up with TRBD1. Unmatched junction bases numbered 9, after V lost 6 bases and J lost 5 bases. The CDR3 runs 15 residues. Germline assignment: CDR1 MNHEY and CDR2 SMNVEV (reference sequence). The CDR3 bases are TGTGCCAGCAGCGAGGGGGCACCTTGGACCGGGGAGCTGTTTTTT. This encodes CASSEGAPWTGELFF.

This clone occurred a few times. The CDR3 is CASSLNRGDQPQHF. The CDR3 region has the DNA TGTGCCAGCAGTTTAAACAGGGGGGATCAGCCCCAGCATTTT. The chain recombines TRBV27 with TRBJ1-5; 8 positions agree with TRBD1. Germline CDR1 and CDR2: MNHEY and SMNVEV (reference sequence). Losses at the gene ends were 2 bases for V and 5 bases for J; bases not matched to a gene: 2. The CDR3 has 14 amino acids.

The chain joins TRBV27 to TRBJ1-2; tentative D call: TRBD1 (5 bases). The germline V gene encodes CDR1 MNHEY and CDR2 SMNVEV (reference sequence). Trimming shortened V by 4 bases and J by 8 bases, and 11 bases separated the two germline ends. There are 12 residues in the CDR3. DNA for the CDR3: TGTGCCAGCAGTTCCCAGGGTCACGGCTACACCTTC. Protein sequence: CASSSQGHGYTF.

Turning to this clone: The same CDR3 can be traced to other DNA sequences in this sample. This sequence joins TRBV27 and TRBJ2-7; 8 positions agree with TRBD2. The CDR3 sequence is 14 residues long. CDR1 MNHEY and CDR2 SMNVEV come from the germline V gene (reference sequence). Trimming removed 2 bases from V and 2 bases from J; junction bases left unmatched: 2. The CDR3, as DNA: TGTGCCAGCAGTTTAGCGGGAGGCCCCTACGAGCAGTACTTC. Its translation: CASSLAGGPYEQYF.

The genes are TRBV11-3 and TRBJ2-3, with D possibly matching TRBD1 (5 bases). Germline V lookup: CDR1 SGHNT, CDR2 YENEEA. The length of the CDR3 is 15 residues. V lost 1 base to trimming and J lost 2 bases, with 10 bases between them. The CDR3 sequence is CASSLGQGSTDTQYF. CDR3 bases: TGTGCCAGCAGCTTAGGGCAGGGATCCACAGATACGCAGTATTTT.

The J gene is TRBJ2-3, the V gene TRBV7-2; 10 bases agree with TRBD1. The V gene end was trimmed by 3 bases and the J gene end by 3 bases; junction bases not matched to a gene: 9. Germline V gives CDR1 SGHTA, CDR2 FQGNSA. The CDR3 is 17 amino acids. In DNA, the CDR3 is TGTGCCAGCAGCTTCGCTGCCGGGACAGGGGCTACAGATACGCAGTATTTT. Its protein is CASSFAAGTGATDTQYF. Full variable domain (outside the CDR3, taken from reference TRBV7-2 and TRBJ2-3): GAGVSQSPSNKVTEKGKDVELRCDPISGHTALYWYRQSLGQGLEFLIYFQGNSAPDKSGLPSDRFSAERTGGSVSTLTIQRTQQEDSAVYLCASSFAAGTGATDTQYFGPGTRLTVL.

This clone was recorded a few times. This sequence joins TRBV24-1 and TRBJ1-5; D gene ambiguous. With 5 bases removed from V and 9 bases from J, the gap between germline ends came to 28 bases. This CDR3 comprises 18 residues. Germline V gives CDR1 KGHDR, CDR2 SFDVKD. This chain's CDR3 is CATSAQPTTASLVSPQHF. Here the CDR3 DNA reads TGTGCCACCAGTGCTCAACCCACAACCGCCAGTCTGGTCTCGCCCCAGCATTTT.

This clone was counted only a few times. The chain is built from TRBV6-5 and TRBJ1-1; D is possibly TRBD1 (5 bases). CDR1 is MNHEY, CDR2 SVGAGI, per germline. The CDR3 loop spans 15 amino acids. Trimming took 8 bases from V and 3 from J, leaving 19 bases between them. CDR3 sequence reads: CASAKSPGYDTEAFF. The CDR3 coding sequence is TGTGCCAGCGCCAAGAGCCCAGGGTATGACACTGAAGCTTTCTTT.

Only one count was recorded for this clone. The V and J genes are TRBV6-6 and TRBJ2-2; 9 bases match TRBD2. CDR3 length: 16 amino acids. V shed 6 bases and J 0 bases; nucleotides not matched to a gene: 5. The germline V gene encodes CDR1 MNHNY and CDR2 SVGAGI (reference sequence). CDR3 coding DNA: TGTGCCAGCAGCCTGGGACTAGCATCGAACACCGGGGAGCTGTTTTTT. Its translation: CASSLGLASNTGELFF.

The rearrangement joins TRBV5-4 to TRBJ2-1; D remains unclear. With 0 bases removed from V and 7 bases from J, the gap between germline ends came to 5 bases. CDR1 SGHNT and CDR2 YYREEE come from the germline V gene (reference sequence). This CDR3 has 12 amino acids. The CDR3 coding sequence is TGTGCCAGCAGCTTGGCACAGAATGAGCAGTTCTTC. Translated, it gives CASSLAQNEQFF.

The V and J genes are TRBV20-1 and TRBJ2-7; TRBD2 aligns across 8 bases. Germline V gene data show CDR1 as DFQATT and CDR2 as SNEGSKA (reference sequence). J lost 2 bases, V lost 3 bases, and 6 bases had no gene match. The CDR3 is 14 amino acids. The CDR3 loop is CSASLSGSTYEQYF. CDR3 coding DNA: TGCAGTGCTAGTTTAAGCGGGAGTACCTACGAGCAGTACTTC.

This clone was observed many times. The V call is TRBV28, the J call TRBJ2-2, with 10 bases lining up with TRBD2. The CDR3 is 15 residues long. V lost 7 bases, J lost 6 bases, and 8 bases stayed unmatched. The germline gives CDR1 MDHEN, CDR2 SYDVKM. CDR3 sequence (DNA): TGTGCCAGCACCCTAGCGGGGGACGACTCCGGGGAGCTGTTTTTT. The encoded protein is CASTLAGDDSGELFF.

The rearrangement links TRBV29-1 to TRBJ2-3, with 11 nucleotides matching TRBD2. This CDR3 has 15 residues. Germline lookup yields CDR1 SQVTM and CDR2 ANQGSEA. With 1 base clipped from V and 4 bases from J, the junction kept 4 bases outside the gene matches. The CDR3 DNA sequence: TGCAGCGTTGAAGGGATAGCGGGAGGGTCAGATACGCAGTATTTT. This sequence encodes CSVEGIAGGSDTQYF.